The subject of this entry is one TCR beta chain. Its target is not known. There are 15 residues in the CDR3. The V and J ends lost 4 bases and 4 bases, in that order; junction bases with no gene match: 6. Germline values: CDR1 MGHRA, CDR2 YSYEKL. The data originate from a study of OX40 agonist ivuxolimab in advanced cancers. Study overall: All patients had ivuxolimab intravenously every 2 weeks at 0.01 to 10 mg/kg. The dose-escalation group included hepatocellular carcinoma, melanoma, renal cell carcinoma and head and neck cancer. Study-level points and caveats: Among the nonresponders, some also had low normalized T-cell clonal expansion.

Here immunoSEQ multiplex PCR was the method, and the copy in TCRdb shows in-frame clones only, minus some. The table includes roughly 75,000 clones, 85% to 95% detected once. The timepoints at which blood was sampled were baseline, cycle 4 day 1, and cycle 7 day 1. The source was CD4+ or CD8+ T cells sorted from blood, collected in a trial of the OX40 agonist ivuxolimab. The rearrangement uses TRBV4-1 and TRBJ2-3; 9 nucleotides align to TRBD1. This TCR came from an adult with an advanced solid tumor such as melanoma, head and neck, liver or kidney cancer. This CDR3 is CASSPKQGAADTQYF. The CDR3 bases are TGCGCCAGCAGCCCCAAACAGGGGGCGGCAGATACGCAGTATTTT.